This T cell receptor (beta chain) was identified during a study of blood T cells in healthy people across ages. For the study at large: Capture via template switching afforded approximately one barcoded beta molecule per two T cells.

It was with a sample-barcoded 5' primer and a J-beta primer mix that a second PCR of about 6 to 12 cycles was run. MiXCR was run by TCRdb on the 5' RACE reads, yielding one entry per CDR3 protein. The sample comprises 780,000 or so distinct CDR3 sequences, around 25% of which are singletons, and around 3.6% rests with the top ten. Between the trimmed V and J ends, which lost 5 bases and 2 bases, there was a span of 15 bases. This CDR3 comprises 15 residues. CDR1 is MNHEY, CDR2 SVGEGT, per germline. About this clonotype: The antigen remains undetermined.

Donors each provided roughly 9.6 milliliters of peripheral blood. Study findings and constraints: CMV infection status of these donors was not known.

The same sample was also studied in work on T cells of mothers and their children.

The V call is TRBV6-2 or TRBV6-3, the J call TRBJ2-5; either TRBD1 or TRBD2 may supply D (6 bases each). Sequencing input: blood. The receptor was isolated from a boy aged 5-17 years in good health. The CDR3 DNA sequence: TGTGCCAGCAGTAACAACCTAGGGGGGCAAGAGACCCAGTACTTC. As protein: CASSNNLGGQETQYF.